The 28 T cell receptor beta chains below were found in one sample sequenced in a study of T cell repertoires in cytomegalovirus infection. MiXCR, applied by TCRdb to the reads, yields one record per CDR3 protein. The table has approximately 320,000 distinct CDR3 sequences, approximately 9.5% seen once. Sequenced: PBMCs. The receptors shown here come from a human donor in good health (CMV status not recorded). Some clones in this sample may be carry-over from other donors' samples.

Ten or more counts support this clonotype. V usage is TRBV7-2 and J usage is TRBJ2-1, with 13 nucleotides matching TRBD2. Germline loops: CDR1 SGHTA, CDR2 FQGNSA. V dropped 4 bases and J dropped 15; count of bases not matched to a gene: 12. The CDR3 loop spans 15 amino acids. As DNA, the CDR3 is TGTGCCAGCAGCTCTACCGGGACTAGCGGGGCCCCGGGGTTCTTC. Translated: CASSSTGTSGAPGFF.

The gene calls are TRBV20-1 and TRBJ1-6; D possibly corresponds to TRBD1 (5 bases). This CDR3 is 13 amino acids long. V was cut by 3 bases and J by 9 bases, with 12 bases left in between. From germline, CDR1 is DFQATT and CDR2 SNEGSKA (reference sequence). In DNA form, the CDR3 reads TGCAGTGCTAGCCATGTCGGGGGTTCACCCCTCCACTTT. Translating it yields CSASHVGGSPLHF.

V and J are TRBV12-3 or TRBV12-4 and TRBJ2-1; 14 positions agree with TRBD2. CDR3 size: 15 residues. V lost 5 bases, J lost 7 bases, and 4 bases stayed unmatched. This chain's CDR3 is CASSRLAGGPNEQFF. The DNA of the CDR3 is TGTGCCAGCAGTAGACTAGCGGGAGGGCCGAATGAGCAGTTCTTC.

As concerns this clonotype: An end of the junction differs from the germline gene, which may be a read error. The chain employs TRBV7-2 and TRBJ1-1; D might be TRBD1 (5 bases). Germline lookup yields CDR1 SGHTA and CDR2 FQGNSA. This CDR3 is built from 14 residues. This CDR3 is CASSFGRGNTGAFF. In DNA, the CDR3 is TGTGCCAGCAGCTTCGGTAGGGGAAACACTGGAGCTTTCTTT.

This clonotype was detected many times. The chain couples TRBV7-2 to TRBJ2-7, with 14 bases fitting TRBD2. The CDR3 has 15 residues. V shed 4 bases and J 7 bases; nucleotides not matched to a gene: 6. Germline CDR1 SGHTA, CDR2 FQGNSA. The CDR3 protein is CASSSRLAGGGEQYF. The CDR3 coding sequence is TGTGCCAGCAGCTCTAGACTAGCGGGGGGGGGGGAGCAGTACTTC.

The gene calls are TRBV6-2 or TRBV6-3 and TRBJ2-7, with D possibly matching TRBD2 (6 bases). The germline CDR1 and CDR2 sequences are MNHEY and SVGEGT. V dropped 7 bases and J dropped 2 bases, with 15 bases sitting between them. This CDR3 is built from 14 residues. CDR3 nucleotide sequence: TGTGCCAGCACACCGGGACTCTACCCCTACGAGCAGTACTTC. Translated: CASTPGLYPYEQYF.

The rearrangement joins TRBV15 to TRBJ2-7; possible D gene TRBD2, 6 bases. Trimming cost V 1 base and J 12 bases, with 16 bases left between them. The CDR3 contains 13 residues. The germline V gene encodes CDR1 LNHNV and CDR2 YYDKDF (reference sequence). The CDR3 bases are TGTGCCACCAGCAGAGGCCCTGGGGACTTGAGGTACTTC. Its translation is CATSRGPGDLRYF.

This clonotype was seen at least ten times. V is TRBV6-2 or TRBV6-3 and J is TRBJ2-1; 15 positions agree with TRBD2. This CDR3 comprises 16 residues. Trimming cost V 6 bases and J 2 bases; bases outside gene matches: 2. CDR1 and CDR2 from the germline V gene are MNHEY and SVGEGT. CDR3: CASSRTSGGAYNEQFF. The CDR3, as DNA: TGTGCCAGCAGCCGGACTAGCGGGGGGGCCTACAATGAGCAGTTCTTC.

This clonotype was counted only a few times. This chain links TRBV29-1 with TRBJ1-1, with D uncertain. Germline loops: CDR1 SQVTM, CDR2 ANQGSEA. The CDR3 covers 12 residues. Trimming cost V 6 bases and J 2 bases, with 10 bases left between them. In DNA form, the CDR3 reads TGCAGCGTCGCGGACGGTAACACTGAAGCTTTCTTT. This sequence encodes CSVADGNTEAFF.

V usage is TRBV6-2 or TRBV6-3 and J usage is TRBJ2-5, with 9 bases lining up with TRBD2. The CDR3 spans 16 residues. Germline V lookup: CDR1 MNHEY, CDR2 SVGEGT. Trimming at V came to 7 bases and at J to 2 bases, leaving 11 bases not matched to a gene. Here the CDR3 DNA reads TGTGCCAGCACCCCAATAGCGGGGGACCCGCAAGAGACCCAGTACTTC. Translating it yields CASTPIAGDPQETQYF.

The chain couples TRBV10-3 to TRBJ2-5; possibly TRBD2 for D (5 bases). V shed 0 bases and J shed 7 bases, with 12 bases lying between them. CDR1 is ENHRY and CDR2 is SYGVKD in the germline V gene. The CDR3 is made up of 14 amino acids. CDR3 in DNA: TGTGCCATCAGTGAGTCTGGTAGCCGGGGGACCCAGTACTTC. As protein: CAISESGSRGTQYF.

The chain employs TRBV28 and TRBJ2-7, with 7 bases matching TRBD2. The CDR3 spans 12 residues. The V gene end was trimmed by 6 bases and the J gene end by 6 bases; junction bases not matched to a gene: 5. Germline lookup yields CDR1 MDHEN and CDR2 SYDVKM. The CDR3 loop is CASRRLASEQYF. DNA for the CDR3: TGTGCCAGCAGAAGACTAGCCTCCGAGCAGTACTTC.

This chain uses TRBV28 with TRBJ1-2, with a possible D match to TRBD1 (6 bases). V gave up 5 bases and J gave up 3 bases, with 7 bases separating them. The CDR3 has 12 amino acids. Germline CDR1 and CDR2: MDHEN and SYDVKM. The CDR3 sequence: CASSRGDYGYTF. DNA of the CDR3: TGTGCCAGCAGTAGGGGGGACTATGGCTACACCTTC.

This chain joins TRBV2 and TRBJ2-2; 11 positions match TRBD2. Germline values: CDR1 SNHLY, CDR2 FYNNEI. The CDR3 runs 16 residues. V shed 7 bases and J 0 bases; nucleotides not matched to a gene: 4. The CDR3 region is CASKVAGGTNTGELFF. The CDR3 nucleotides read TGTGCCAGCAAGGTAGCGGGAGGGACGAACACCGGGGAGCTGTTTTTT.

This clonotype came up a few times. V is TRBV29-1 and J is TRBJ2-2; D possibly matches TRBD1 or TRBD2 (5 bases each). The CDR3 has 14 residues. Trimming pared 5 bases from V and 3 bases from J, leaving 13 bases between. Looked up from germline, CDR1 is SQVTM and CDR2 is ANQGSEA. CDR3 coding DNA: TGCAGCGTTTCCACGGGACGCGACACCGGGGAGCTGTTTTTT. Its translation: CSVSTGRDTGELFF.

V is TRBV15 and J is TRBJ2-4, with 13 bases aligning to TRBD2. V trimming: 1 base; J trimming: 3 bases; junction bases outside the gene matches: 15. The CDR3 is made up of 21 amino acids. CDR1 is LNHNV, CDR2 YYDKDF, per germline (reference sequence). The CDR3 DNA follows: TGTGCCACCAGCAGAGCGGAGACTAGCGGGGGGCCCCTTCGGAACAAAAACATTCAGTACTTC. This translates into CATSRAETSGGPLRNKNIQYF.

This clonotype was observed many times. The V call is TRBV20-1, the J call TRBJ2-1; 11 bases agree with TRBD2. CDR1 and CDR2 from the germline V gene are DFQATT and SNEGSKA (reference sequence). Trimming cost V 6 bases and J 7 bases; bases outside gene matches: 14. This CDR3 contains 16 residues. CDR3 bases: TGCAGTGCCACAGGGACTAGCGGAGGGTGGGGAAATGAGCAGTTCTTC. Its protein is CSATGTSGGWGNEQFF.

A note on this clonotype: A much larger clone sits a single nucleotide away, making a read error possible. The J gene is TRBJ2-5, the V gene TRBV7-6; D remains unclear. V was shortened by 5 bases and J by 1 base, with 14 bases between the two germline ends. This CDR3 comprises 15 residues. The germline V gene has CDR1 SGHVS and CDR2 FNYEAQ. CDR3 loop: CASSPPRPAQETQYF. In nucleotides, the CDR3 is TGTGCCAGCAGCCCCCCCAGACCGGCCCAAGAGACCCAGTACTTC.

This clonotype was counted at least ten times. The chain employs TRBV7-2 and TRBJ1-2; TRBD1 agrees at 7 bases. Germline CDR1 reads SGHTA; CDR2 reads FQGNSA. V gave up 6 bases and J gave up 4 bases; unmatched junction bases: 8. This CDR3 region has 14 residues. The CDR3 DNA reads TGTGCCAGCAGGCAACCGGGACAGACCTATGGCTACACCTTC. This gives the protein CASRQPGQTYGYTF.

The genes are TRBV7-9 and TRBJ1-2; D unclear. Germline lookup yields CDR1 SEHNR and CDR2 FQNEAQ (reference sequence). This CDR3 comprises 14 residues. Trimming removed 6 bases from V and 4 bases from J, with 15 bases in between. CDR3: CASSLRRVGYGYTF. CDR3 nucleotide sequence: TGTGCCAGCAGTCTCAGGCGAGTAGGCTATGGCTACACCTTC. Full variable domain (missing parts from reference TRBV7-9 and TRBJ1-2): DTGVSQNPRHKITKRGQNVTFRCDPISEHNRLYWYRQTLGQGPEFLTYFQNEAQLEKSRLLSDRFSAERPKGSFSTLEIQRTEQGDSAMYLCASSLRRVGYGYTFGSGTRLTVV.

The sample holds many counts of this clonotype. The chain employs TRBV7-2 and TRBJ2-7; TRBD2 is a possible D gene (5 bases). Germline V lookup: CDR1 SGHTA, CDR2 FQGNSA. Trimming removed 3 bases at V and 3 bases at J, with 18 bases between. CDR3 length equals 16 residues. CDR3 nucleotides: TGTGCCAGCAGCTTCACAACCTCCCCTAGCATCTACGAGCAGTACTTC. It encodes CASSFTTSPSIYEQYF.

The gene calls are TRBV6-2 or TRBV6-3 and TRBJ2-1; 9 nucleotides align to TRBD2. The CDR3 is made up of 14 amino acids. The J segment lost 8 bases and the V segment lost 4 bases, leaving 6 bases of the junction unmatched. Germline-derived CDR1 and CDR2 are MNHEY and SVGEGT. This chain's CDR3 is CASSSREGRDEQFF. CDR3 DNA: TGTGCCAGCAGTTCGCGGGAGGGCCGGGATGAGCAGTTCTTC.

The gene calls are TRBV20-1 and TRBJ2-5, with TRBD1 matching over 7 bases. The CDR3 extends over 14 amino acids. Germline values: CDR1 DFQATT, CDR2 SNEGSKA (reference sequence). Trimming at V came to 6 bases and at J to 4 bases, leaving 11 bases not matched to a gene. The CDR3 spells CSAPGQGVRETQYF. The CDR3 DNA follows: TGCAGTGCCCCAGGGCAGGGGGTTCGAGAGACCCAGTACTTC.

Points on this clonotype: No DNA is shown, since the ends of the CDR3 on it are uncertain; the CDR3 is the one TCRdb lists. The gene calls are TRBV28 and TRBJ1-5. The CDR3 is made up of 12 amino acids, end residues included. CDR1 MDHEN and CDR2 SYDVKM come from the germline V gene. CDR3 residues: CASSSSSQPQHF.

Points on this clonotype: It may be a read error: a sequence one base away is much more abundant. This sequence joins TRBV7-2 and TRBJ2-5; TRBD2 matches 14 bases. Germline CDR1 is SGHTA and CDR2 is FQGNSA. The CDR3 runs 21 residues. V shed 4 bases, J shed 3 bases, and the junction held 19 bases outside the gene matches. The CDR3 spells CASSSVSYPPGLAGAKETQYF. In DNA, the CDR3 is TGTGCCAGCAGCTCCGTTTCGTACCCCCCGGGACTAGCGGGAGCCAAAGAGACCCAGTACTTC. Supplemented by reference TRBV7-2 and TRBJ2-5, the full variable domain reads GAGVSQSPSNKVTEKGKDVELRCDPISGHTALYWYRQSLGQGLEFLIYFQGNSAPDKSGLPSDRFSAERTGGSVSTLTIQRTQQEDSAVYLCASSSVSYPPGLAGAKETQYFGPGTRLLVL.

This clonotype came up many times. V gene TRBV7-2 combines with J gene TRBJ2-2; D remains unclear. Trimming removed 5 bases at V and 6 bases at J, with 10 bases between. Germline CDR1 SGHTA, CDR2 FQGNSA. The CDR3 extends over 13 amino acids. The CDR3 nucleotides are TGTGCCAGCAGCCCGAGTGGGCCCGGGGAGCTGTTTTTT. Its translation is CASSPSGPGELFF.

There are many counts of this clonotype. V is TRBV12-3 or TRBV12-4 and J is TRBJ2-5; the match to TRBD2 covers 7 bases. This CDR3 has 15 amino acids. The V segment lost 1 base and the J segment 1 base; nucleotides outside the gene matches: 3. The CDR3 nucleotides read TGTGCCAGCAGTTTAGGGCCGGGGGGCCAAGAGACCCAGTACTTC. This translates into CASSLGPGGQETQYF.

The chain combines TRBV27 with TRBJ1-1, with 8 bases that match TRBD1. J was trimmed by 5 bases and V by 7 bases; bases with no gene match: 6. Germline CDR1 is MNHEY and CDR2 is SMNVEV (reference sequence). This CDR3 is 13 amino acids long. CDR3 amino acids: CASKTGARTEAFF. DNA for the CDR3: TGTGCCAGCAAGACAGGGGCTAGAACTGAAGCTTTCTTT.